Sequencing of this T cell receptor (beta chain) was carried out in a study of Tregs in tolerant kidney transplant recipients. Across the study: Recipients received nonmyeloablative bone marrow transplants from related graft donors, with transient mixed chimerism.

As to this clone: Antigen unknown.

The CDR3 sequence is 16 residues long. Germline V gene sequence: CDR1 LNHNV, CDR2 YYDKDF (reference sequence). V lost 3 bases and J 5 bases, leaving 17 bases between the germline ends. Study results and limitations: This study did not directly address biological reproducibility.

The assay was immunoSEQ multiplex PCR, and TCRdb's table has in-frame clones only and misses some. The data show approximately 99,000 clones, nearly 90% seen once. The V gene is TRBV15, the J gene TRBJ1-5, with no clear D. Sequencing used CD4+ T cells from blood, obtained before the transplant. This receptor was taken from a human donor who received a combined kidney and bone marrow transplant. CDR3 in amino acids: CATSRLASTEDQPQHF. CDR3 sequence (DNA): TGTGCCACCAGCAGGCTAGCCAGTACCGAGGATCAGCCCCAGCATTTT.